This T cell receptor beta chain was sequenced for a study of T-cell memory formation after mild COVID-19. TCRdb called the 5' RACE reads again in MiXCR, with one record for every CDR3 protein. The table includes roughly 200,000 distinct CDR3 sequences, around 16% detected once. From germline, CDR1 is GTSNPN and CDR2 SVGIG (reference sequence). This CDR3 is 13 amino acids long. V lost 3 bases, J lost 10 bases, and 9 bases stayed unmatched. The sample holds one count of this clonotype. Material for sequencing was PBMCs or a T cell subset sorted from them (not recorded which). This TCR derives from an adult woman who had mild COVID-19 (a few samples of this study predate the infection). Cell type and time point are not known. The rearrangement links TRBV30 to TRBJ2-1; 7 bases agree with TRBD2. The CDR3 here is CAWRGGGAGEQFF. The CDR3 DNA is TGTGCCTGGAGGGGGGGAGGGGCAGGCGAGCAGTTCTTC.